This T cell receptor (beta chain) came from a study of cytomegalovirus exposure and HLA in healthy donors. Study-wide results and limits: Reported results showed that the classifier diagnosed cytomegalovirus status with high specificity and sensitivity. In a later analysis, TCR beta V- and J-gene trimming showed a link to a missense DCLRE1C variant. Some V segments, including TRBV6-2 and TRBV6-3, were excluded as indistinguishable.

This CDR3 is built from 15 residues. Germline V gene data show CDR1 as MNHEY and CDR2 as SVGAGI. Germline trimming cut 5 bases from V and 4 bases from J; bases unmatched to any gene: 7. For this clone: As yet, its antigen is unknown.

Primers: 60 Vbeta forward and 13 Jbeta reverse. Measured with immunoSEQ multiplex PCR; TCRdb has only the in-frame clones, and not every one. The sample records more than 200,000 clones, under 90% being singletons. Healthy individuals who donated bone marrow served as the donors. V usage is TRBV6-5 and J usage is TRBJ2-5, with TRBD1 identical over 10 bases. The sequencing input was PBMCs. The clonotype was recovered from a human donor in good health. The CDR3 sequence: CASSRQGAFLETQYF. The CDR3 DNA sequence: TGTGCCAGCAGTCGACAGGGGGCGTTCTTAGAGACCCAGTACTTC.